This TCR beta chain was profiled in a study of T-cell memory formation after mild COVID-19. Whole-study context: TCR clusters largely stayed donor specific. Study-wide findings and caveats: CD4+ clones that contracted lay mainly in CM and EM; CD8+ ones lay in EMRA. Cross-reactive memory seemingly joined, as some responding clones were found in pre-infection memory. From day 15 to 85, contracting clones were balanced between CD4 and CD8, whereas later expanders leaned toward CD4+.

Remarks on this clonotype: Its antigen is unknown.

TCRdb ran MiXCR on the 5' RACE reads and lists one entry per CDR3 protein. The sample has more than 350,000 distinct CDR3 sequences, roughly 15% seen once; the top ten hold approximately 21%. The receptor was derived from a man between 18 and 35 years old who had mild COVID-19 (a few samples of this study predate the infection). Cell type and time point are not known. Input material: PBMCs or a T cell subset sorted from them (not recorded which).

In DNA, the CDR3 is TGTGCCAGCAGCTTCACAGGGGAGTCCTACAATGAGCAGTTCTTC. It translates to CASSFTGESYNEQFF. The chain links TRBV7-2 to TRBJ2-1; 7 bases line up with TRBD1. This CDR3 is 15 amino acids long. J was trimmed by 1 base and V by 3 bases; bases with no gene match: 3. Germline V gene sequence: CDR1 SGHTA, CDR2 FQGNSA. The whole variable domain, filled in from reference TRBV7-2 and TRBJ2-1, reads GAGVSQSPSNKVTEKGKDVELRCDPISGHTALYWYRQSLGQGLEFLIYFQGNSAPDKSGLPSDRFSAERTGGSVSTLTIQRTQQEDSAVYLCASSFTGESYNEQFFGPGTRLTVL.